This paragraph covers one TCR beta chain sequence. These data are taken from a study of blood T cell repertoires in COVID-19. Study context: Samples taken during acute and convalescent COVID-19 were collected in the United States, Italy and Spain. In each case, the material was cDNA or gDNA derived from T cells, B-cell-depleted T cells, or PBMCs.

The germline gives CDR1 SGHRS, CDR2 YFSETQ. The V gene lost 0 bases and the J gene lost 4 bases, with 16 bases spanning the gap. This CDR3 is 16 amino acids long. Study processing details: The authors estimated nucleated cell counts from reference gene primer amplification. Sequenced by immunoSEQ multiplex PCR; TCRdb stores in-frame clones only, minus some. Clone size and V and J calls were adopted from that table, with D and trimming inferred from the DNA. The table lists 90,000 to 95,000 clones, 88% of them singletons. Sequencing was carried out using peripheral blood. The TCR was taken from a woman in her sixties or seventies with acute or convalescent COVID-19. This rearrangement joins TRBV5-1 to TRBJ1-2; TRBD1 might be the D (6 bases). The CDR3 nucleotides read TGCGCCAGCAGCTTGGAGGTTACAGGGTCGATCTATGGCTACACCTTC. Residues: CASSLEVTGSIYGYTF. Full variable domain (outside the CDR3, taken from reference TRBV5-1 and TRBJ1-2): KAGVTQTPRYLIKTRGQQVTLSCSPISGHRSVSWYQQTPGQGLQFLFEYFSETQRNKGNFPGRFSGRQFSNSRSEMNVSTLELGDSALYLCASSLEVTGSIYGYTFGSGTRLTVV.